This TCR beta chain was identified during a study of cytomegalovirus exposure and HLA in healthy donors. The PCR was carried out with 60 Vbeta primers and 13 Jbeta primers. Generated by immunoSEQ multiplex PCR, the TCRdb table keeps only in-frame clones and is missing some. Among some 150,000 clones, about three fifths were seen once, and the ten largest hold less than 3.5%. The CDR3 sequence is 15 residues long. V shed 5 bases and J 9 bases; nucleotides not matched to a gene: 10. Germline V gene data show CDR1 as MNHEY and CDR2 as SMNVEV (reference sequence). The gene calls are TRBV27 and TRBJ1-6; 7 bases align to TRBD1. Material for sequencing was PBMCs. The TCR comes from a woman under 40 in good health and CMV-seropositive. CDR3 protein: CASSPTGFLVSPLHF. In nucleotides, the CDR3 is TGTGCCAGCAGTCCGACAGGGTTCTTGGTTTCACCCCTCCACTTT.